The 10 T cell receptor beta chains below all came from one sample that was sequenced in a study of long-term antiretroviral therapy in people with HIV. At survey level, the immunoSEQ assay was run in its v3.0 version. Method: immunoSEQ multiplex PCR; TCRdb's copy keeps in-frame clones and lacks some. The repertoire holds roughly 30,000 clones, over 85% seen once, with 5.5% to 7% in the top ten. The starting material was unsorted PBMCs, obtained around 6.5 years after starting antiretroviral therapy. These receptor sequences come from a woman aged 40 to 55 with HIV.

V usage is TRBV6-5 and J usage is TRBJ2-2; 8 nucleotides align to TRBD2. The J segment lost 1 base and the V segment lost 9 bases, leaving 7 bases of the junction unmatched. The CDR3 loop spans 15 amino acids. The germline V gene encodes CDR1 MNHEY and CDR2 SVGAGI. The CDR3 protein is CASQPGLGNTGELFF. Written as DNA, the CDR3 is TGTGCCAGTCAACCGGGACTAGGGAACACCGGGGAGCTGTTTTTT.

This clone has just one count. This chain connects TRBV4-3 to TRBJ2-1; no definite D call. Germline values: CDR1 LGHNA, CDR2 YSLEER. With 1 base removed from V and 2 bases from J, the gap between germline ends came to 3 bases. The CDR3 totals 13 residues. This CDR3 reads CASSQVPYNEQFF. The CDR3, as DNA: TGCGCCAGCAGCCAAGTCCCCTACAATGAGCAGTTCTTC.

The chain links TRBV19 to TRBJ1-2, with 8 positions matching TRBD1. V gave up 1 base and J gave up 3 bases; unmatched junction bases: 7. The CDR3 length is 16 residues. Per the germline V gene, CDR1 is LNHDA and CDR2 is SQIVND (reference sequence). The CDR3 is CASSIAMSGGHYGYTF. CDR3 DNA: TGTGCCAGTAGTATAGCGATGTCAGGGGGCCACTATGGCTACACCTTC.

The chain is built from TRBV19 and TRBJ1-1; the D is unclear. This CDR3 region has 14 residues. The V gene lost 3 bases and the J gene lost 1 base, with 9 bases spanning the gap. From germline, CDR1 is LNHDA and CDR2 SQIVND (reference sequence). CDR3 sequence: CASSISAGNTEAFF. The CDR3 DNA reads TGTGCCAGTAGTATTTCGGCGGGGAACACTGAAGCTTTCTTT.

This clone has just a few counts. The V call is TRBV5-5, the J call TRBJ1-2; D may be TRBD1 (6 bases). V was pared by 0 bases and J by 6 bases, with 21 bases between. Germline V gene sequence: CDR1 SGHKS, CDR2 YYEKEE (reference sequence). The CDR3 runs 17 residues. The CDR3 bases are TGTGCCAGCAGCTTGGGGGACAACCGGTGGGGCGTTGATGGCTACACCTTC. Its protein is CASSLGDNRWGVDGYTF. Full variable domain (rest looked up from reference TRBV5-5 and TRBJ1-2): DAGVTQSPTHLIKTRGQQVTLRCSPISGHKSVSWYQQVLGQGPQFIFQYYEKEERGRGNFPDRFSARQFPNYSSELNVNALLLGDSALYLCASSLGDNRWGVDGYTFGSGTRLTVV.

The chain uses TRBV6-7 and TRBJ2-3, with TRBD1 matching over 7 bases. TRBV6-7 is designated an ORF whose function remains uncertain. Unmatched junction bases numbered 11, after V lost 2 bases and J lost 0 bases. This CDR3 has 18 amino acids. The CDR3 coding sequence is TGTGCCAGCAGTTACACCTGGGACAGCCAAATTAGCACAGATACGCAGTATTTT. Encoded protein: CASSYTWDSQISTDTQYF.

The gene calls are TRBV9 and TRBJ2-6, with D maybe TRBD1 (6 bases). Germline lookup yields CDR1 SGDLS and CDR2 YYNGEE. V lost 3 bases, J lost 0 bases, and 13 bases lay in between. This CDR3 has 17 residues. The DNA for the CDR3 is TGTGCCAGCAGCGCCGATCAGGGGACCTCTGGGGCCAACGTCCTGACTTTC. Its translation: CASSADQGTSGANVLTF. Filled out from reference TRBV9 and TRBJ2-6, the complete variable domain reads DSGVTQTPKHLITATGQRVTLRCSPRSGDLSVYWYQQSLDQGLQFLIQYYNGEERAKGNILERFSAQQFPDLHSELNLSSLELGDSALYFCASSADQGTSGANVLTFGAGSRLTVL.

The chain has TRBV5-8 and TRBJ1-5; 7 nucleotides match TRBD1. The CDR3 length is 15 residues. Germline values: CDR1 SGHTS, CDR2 YDEGEE. Trimming at V came to 0 bases and at J to 5 bases, leaving 5 bases not matched to a gene. The CDR3 region is CASSLGRDRYQPQHF. For the CDR3, the DNA is TGTGCCAGCAGCTTGGGCCGGGACAGATATCAGCCCCAGCATTTT. The full variable domain, its missing parts supplied by reference TRBV5-8 and TRBJ1-5, is EAGVTQSPTHLIKTRGQQATLRCSPISGHTSVYWYQQALGLGLQFLLWYDEGEERNRGNFPPRFSGRQFPNYSSELNVNALELEDSALYLCASSLGRDRYQPQHFGDGTRLSIL.

This chain links TRBV6-1 with TRBJ1-2; no reliable D call. This CDR3 spans 16 amino acids. V was shortened by 1 base and J by 3 bases, with 15 bases between the two germline ends. Germline V gene data show CDR1 as MNHNS and CDR2 as SASEGT. CDR3 in amino acids: CASSEGGLSSDYGYTF. CDR3 sequence (DNA): TGTGCCAGCAGTGAAGGTGGACTTTCCTCCGACTATGGCTACACCTTC.

CDR3 residues: CASSLYQNSDTQYF. The CDR3 region has the DNA TGTGCCAGCAGCTTATATCAGAATTCGGATACGCAGTATTTT. The chain carries TRBV7-2 and TRBJ2-3; D not certain. With 2 bases removed from V and 6 bases from J, the gap between germline ends came to 12 bases. This CDR3 has 14 amino acids. Germline values: CDR1 SGHTA, CDR2 FQGNSA.